Presented here are 14 T cell receptor beta chains from one specimen sequenced in a study of blood T cells in healthy people across ages (dated by TCRdb to about 2015). Receptor libraries were prepared by 5' RACE. Sequenced on an Illumina HiSeq 2500. A second PCR of roughly 7 to 11 cycles was performed with a sample-barcoded 5' primer and a J-beta primer mix. The public reads were quality trimmed at Q25 with fastp and then assembled into clones with MiXCR by TCRdb, keeping productive beta chains. One record per CDR3 amino acid sequence lists the most common genes and DNA. Within this sample are more than 1 million distinct CDR3 sequences, with around 43% of them counted one time only. Under 20% of the sample comes from the top ten. The sequenced material came from blood. These receptors originate from a woman between 55 and 75 years old in good health.

The chain carries TRBV5-6 and TRBJ2-7, with TRBD1 identical over 8 bases. Germline assignment: CDR1 SGHDT and CDR2 YYEEEE. Unmatched junction bases numbered 5, after V lost 1 base and J lost 2 bases. The CDR3 spans 15 residues. The chain's CDR3 is CASSLTRDRTYEQYF. CDR3 in DNA: TGTGCCAGCAGCTTGACCAGGGACAGGACCTACGAGCAGTACTTC.

The chain joins TRBV6-5 to TRBJ1-5; no clear D. Deletions cut 2 bases from V and 4 bases from J, with 9 bases between. The V gene's germline CDR1 is MNHEY and CDR2 SVGAGI. This CDR3 is built from 14 residues. This CDR3 reads CASSYKGQNQPQHF. The CDR3, as DNA: TGTGCCAGCAGTTACAAGGGCCAGAATCAGCCCCAGCATTTT.

The V gene is TRBV7-9, the J gene TRBJ2-3; 12 positions match TRBD2. V was clipped by 5 bases and J by 6 bases; unmatched bases: 9. CDR3 size: 16 residues. CDR1 and CDR2 (germline): SEHNR, FQNEAQ (reference sequence). The CDR3, as DNA: TGTGCCAGCAGCCCCCGGACTAGCGGGAAGGGGGATACGCAGTATTTT. It specifies CASSPRTSGKGDTQYF.

Turning to this clonotype: Germline and junction disagree at one end, which may indicate a read error. The chain links TRBV13 to TRBJ2-2; D is possibly TRBD1 (6 bases). In germline, CDR1 is PRHDT, CDR2 FYEKMQ (reference sequence). The CDR3 is 14 residues long. CDR3 sequence (DNA): TGTGCCAGCAGCCGGGTGGGGGACACCGGAGAGCTGTTTTTT. This sequence encodes CASSRVGDTGELFF.

The genes are TRBV6-5 and TRBJ2-7; 14 bases line up with TRBD2. The V segment lost 5 bases and the J segment 5 bases; nucleotides outside the gene matches: 5. The CDR3 runs 15 residues. Germline V gene data show CDR1 as MNHEY and CDR2 as SVGAGI. CDR3 sequence reads: CASSHRLAGGNEQYF. In nucleotides, the CDR3 is TGTGCCAGCAGTCACAGACTAGCGGGAGGGAACGAGCAGTACTTC.

The chain has TRBV14 and TRBJ2-7; D is undetermined. V dropped 4 bases and J dropped 0 bases, with 7 bases sitting between them. The CDR3 has 13 residues. Germline CDR1 reads SGHDN; CDR2 reads FVKESK. The CDR3 spells CASSPVYSYEQYF. CDR3 sequence (DNA): TGTGCCAGCAGCCCCGTATACTCCTACGAGCAGTACTTC.

V usage is TRBV10-2 and J usage is TRBJ2-6, with TRBD2 identical over 9 bases. V was pared by 5 bases and J by 1 base, with 12 bases of the junction left unmatched. Germline V gives CDR1 WSHSY, CDR2 SAAADI. The CDR3 extends over 19 amino acids. CDR3 bases: TGCGCCAGCAGTAGCGCCACTAGCGGGCTAGGGTCTGGGGCCAACGTCCTGACTTTC. It specifies CASSSATSGLGSGANVLTF.

The V and J genes are TRBV14 and TRBJ1-4; possibly TRBD1 for D (6 bases). The CDR3 loop spans 16 amino acids. The germline V and J ends were trimmed by 3 bases and 8 bases, with 19 bases remaining between them. Germline CDR1 SGHDN, CDR2 FVKESK. The chain's CDR3 is CASSQRGWTAEEKLFF. Here the CDR3 DNA reads TGTGCCAGCAGCCAGAGAGGATGGACAGCGGAAGAAAAACTGTTTTTT.

The gene calls are TRBV7-8 and TRBJ2-4, with 15 bases identical to TRBD2. This CDR3 is 17 amino acids long. Germline CDR1 is SGHVS and CDR2 is FQNEAQ. The V gene end was trimmed by 2 bases and the J gene end by 5 bases; junction bases not matched to a gene: 4. The CDR3 nucleotides read TGTGCCAGCAGCTTATTTCGGACTAGCGGGAGGGAAAACATTCAGTACTTC. It is translated as CASSLFRTSGRENIQYF.

This clonotype was seen a handful of times. This sequence joins TRBV6-1 and TRBJ2-3, with 11 bases matching TRBD2. V lost 7 bases, J lost 2 bases, and 11 bases stayed unmatched. This CDR3 is built from 17 residues. CDR1 and CDR2 from the germline V gene are MNHNS and SASEGT. Here the CDR3 reads CASNELAGALNTDTQYF. CDR3 nucleotides: TGTGCCAGCAACGAACTAGCGGGAGCCCTTAACACAGATACGCAGTATTTT.

The chain uses TRBV20-1 and TRBJ1-2; the D is unclear. Trimming took 7 bases from V and 8 from J, leaving 5 bases between them. The CDR3 is made up of 8 amino acids. Per germline, CDR1 DFQATT and CDR2 SNEGSKA (reference sequence). The CDR3 sequence: CSGPGYTF. CDR3 bases: TGCAGTGGGCCCGGCTACACCTTC.

Only a few counts were recorded for this clonotype. The chain recombines TRBV10-3 with TRBJ1-5; no clear D. This CDR3 region has 13 residues. Germline CDR1 ENHRY, CDR2 SYGVKD. Between the trimmed V and J ends, which lost 10 bases and 1 base, there was a span of 11 bases. Written as DNA, the CDR3 is TGTGCCACCGGCGTGGAGAGCAATCAGCCCCAGCATTTT. Its translation: CATGVESNQPQHF.

This clonotype was observed a handful of times. The rearrangement uses TRBV14 and TRBJ2-7, with 13 nucleotides matching TRBD2. CDR3 length equals 15 residues. In germline, CDR1 is SGHDN, CDR2 FVKESK. V was clipped by 3 bases and J by 3 bases; unmatched bases: 2. CDR3 region: CASSHGLAGVYEQYF. The CDR3 DNA reads as TGTGCCAGCAGCCACGGACTAGCGGGAGTCTACGAGCAGTACTTC.

The chain employs TRBV10-2 and TRBJ2-4, with 12 nucleotides matching TRBD2. Germline V CDR1 and CDR2: WSHSY, SAAADI. With 6 bases clipped from V and 13 bases from J, the junction kept 16 bases outside the gene matches. This CDR3 has 16 amino acids. The CDR3 is CASRELAGGMYNEQYF. As DNA, the CDR3 is TGCGCCAGCAGGGAACTAGCGGGAGGCATGTACAATGAGCAGTACTTC.